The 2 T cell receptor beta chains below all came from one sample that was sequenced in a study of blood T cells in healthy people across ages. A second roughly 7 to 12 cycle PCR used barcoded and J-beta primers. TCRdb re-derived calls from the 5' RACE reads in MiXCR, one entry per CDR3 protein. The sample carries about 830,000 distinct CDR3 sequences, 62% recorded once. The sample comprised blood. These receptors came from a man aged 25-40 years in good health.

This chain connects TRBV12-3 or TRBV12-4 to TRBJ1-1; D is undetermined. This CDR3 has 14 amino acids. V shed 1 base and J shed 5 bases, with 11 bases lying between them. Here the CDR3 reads CASSLDWGGTEAFF. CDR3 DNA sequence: TGTGCCAGCAGTTTAGACTGGGGAGGGACTGAAGCTTTCTTT.

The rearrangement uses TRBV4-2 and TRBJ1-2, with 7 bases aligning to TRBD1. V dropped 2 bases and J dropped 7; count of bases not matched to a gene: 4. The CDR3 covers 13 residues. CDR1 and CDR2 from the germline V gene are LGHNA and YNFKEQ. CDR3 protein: CASSQIQGSGYTF. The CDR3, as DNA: TGTGCCAGCAGCCAAATACAGGGGTCTGGCTACACCTTC.